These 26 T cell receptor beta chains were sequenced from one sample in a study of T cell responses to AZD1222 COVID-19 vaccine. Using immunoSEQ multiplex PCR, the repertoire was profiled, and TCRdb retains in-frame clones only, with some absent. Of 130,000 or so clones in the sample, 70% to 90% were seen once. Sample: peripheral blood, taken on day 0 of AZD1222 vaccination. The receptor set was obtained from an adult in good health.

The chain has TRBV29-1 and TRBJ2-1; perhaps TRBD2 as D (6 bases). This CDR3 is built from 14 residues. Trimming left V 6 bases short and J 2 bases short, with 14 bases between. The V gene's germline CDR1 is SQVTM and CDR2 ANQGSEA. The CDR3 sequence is CSVDGGKTYNEQFF. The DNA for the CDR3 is TGCAGCGTGGACGGGGGAAAGACCTACAATGAGCAGTTCTTC.

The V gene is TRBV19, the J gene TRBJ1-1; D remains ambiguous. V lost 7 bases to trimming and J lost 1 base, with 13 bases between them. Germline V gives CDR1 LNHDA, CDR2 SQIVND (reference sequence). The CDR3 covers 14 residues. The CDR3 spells CASTRVPWNTEAFF. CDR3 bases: TGTGCCAGTACGCGGGTTCCCTGGAACACTGAAGCTTTCTTT.

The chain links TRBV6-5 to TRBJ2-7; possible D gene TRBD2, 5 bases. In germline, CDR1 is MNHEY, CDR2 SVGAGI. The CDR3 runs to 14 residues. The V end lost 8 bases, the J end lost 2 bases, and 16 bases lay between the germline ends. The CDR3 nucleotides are TGTGCCAGCGGCACCTTAAGCGGTACCTACGAGCAGTACTTC. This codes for CASGTLSGTYEQYF.

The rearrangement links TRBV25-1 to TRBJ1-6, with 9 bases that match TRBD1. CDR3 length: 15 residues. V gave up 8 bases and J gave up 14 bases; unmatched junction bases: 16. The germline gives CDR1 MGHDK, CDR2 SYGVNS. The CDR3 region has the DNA TGTGCCAGCGGCGAACCGGGACAGGGAAGGTTAACCCTCCACTTT. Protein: CASGEPGQGRLTLHF. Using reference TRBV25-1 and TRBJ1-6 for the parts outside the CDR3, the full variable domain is EADIYQTPRYLVIGTGKKITLECSQTMGHDKMYWYQQDPGMELHLIHYSYGVNSTEKGDLSSESTVSRIRTEHFPLTLESARPSHTSQYLCASGEPGQGRLTLHFGNGTRLTVT.

In DNA, the CDR3 is TGCAGCGTTCAGCAGGGGTTGGGGGGAGAGACCCAGTACTTC. This sequence encodes CSVQQGLGGETQYF. The chain combines TRBV29-1 with TRBJ2-5; possibly TRBD1 or TRBD2 for D (6 bases each). In germline, CDR1 is SQVTM, CDR2 ANQGSEA. Trimming shortened V by 5 bases and J by 4 bases, and 17 bases separated the two germline ends. The CDR3 sequence is 14 residues long.

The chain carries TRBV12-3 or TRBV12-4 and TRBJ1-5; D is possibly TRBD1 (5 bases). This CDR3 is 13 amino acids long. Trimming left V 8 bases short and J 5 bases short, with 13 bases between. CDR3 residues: CASARGGDQPQHF. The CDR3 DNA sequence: TGTGCCAGCGCCCGGGGGGGGGATCAGCCCCAGCATTTT.

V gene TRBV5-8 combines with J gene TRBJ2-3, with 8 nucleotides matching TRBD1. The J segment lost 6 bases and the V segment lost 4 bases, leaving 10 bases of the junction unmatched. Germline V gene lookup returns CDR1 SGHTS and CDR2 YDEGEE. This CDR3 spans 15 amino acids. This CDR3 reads CASSLGQGARDTQYF. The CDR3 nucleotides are TGTGCCAGCAGCCTGGGCCAGGGGGCACGGGATACGCAGTATTTT.

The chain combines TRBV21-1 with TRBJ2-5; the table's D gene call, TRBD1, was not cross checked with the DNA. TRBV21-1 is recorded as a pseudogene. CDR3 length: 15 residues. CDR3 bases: TGTGCCAGCAGCAACGGGGTACCAGGGGACGAGACCCAGTACTTC. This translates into CASSNGVPGDETQYF.

CDR3 in DNA: TGCGCCAGCAGCCAAGCTCAGGGGGCCAGCTCTGGAAACACCATATATTTT. It encodes CASSQAQGASSGNTIYF. The rearrangement uses TRBV4-3 and TRBJ1-3, with 8 bases matching TRBD1. V shed 1 base and J 0 bases; nucleotides not matched to a gene: 5. The CDR3 contains 17 residues. Germline V gene lookup returns CDR1 LGHNA and CDR2 YSLEER.

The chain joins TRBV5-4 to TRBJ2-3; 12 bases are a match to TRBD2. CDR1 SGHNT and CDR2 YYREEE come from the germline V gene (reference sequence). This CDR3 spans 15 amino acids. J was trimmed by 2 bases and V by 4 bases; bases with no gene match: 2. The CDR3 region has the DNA TGTGCCAGCAGCCCTAGCGGGGGGGTCACAGATACGCAGTATTTT. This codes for CASSPSGGVTDTQYF.

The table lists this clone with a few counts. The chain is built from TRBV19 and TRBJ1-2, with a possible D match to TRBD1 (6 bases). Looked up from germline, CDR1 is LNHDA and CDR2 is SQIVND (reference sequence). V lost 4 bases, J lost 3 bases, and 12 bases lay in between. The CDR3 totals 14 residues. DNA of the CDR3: TGTGCCAGTAGTAACCCTCCAGGGGACTATGGCTACACCTTC. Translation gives CASSNPPGDYGYTF.

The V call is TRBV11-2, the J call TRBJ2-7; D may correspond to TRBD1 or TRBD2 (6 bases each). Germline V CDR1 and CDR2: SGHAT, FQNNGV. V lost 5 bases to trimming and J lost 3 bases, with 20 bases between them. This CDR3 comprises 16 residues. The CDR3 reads CASSTVRGPDNYEQYF. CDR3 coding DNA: TGTGCCAGCAGCACCGTTCGGGGGCCCGATAACTACGAGCAGTACTTC.

CDR3 nucleotides: TGTGCCAGCAGCCCCTGGGAGGTCTACGAGCAGTACTTC. Translating gives CASSPWEVYEQYF. The chain combines TRBV5-8 with TRBJ2-7; tentative D call: TRBD2 (6 bases). From germline, CDR1 is SGHTS and CDR2 YDEGEE. The CDR3 is 13 residues long. V was cut by 4 bases and J by 3 bases, with 11 bases left in between.

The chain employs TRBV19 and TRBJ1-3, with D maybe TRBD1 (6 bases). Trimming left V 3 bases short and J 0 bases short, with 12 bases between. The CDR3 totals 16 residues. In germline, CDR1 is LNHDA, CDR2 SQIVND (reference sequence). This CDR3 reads CASSMPGANSGNTIYF. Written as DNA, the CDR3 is TGTGCCAGTAGTATGCCGGGGGCGAACTCTGGAAACACCATATATTTT.

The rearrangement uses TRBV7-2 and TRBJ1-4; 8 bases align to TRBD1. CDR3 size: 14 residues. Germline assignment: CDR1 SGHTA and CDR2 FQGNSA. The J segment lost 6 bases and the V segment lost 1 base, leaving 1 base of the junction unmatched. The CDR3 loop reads CASSLGQGYEKLFF. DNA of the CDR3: TGTGCCAGCAGCTTAGGACAGGGGTATGAAAAACTGTTTTTT.

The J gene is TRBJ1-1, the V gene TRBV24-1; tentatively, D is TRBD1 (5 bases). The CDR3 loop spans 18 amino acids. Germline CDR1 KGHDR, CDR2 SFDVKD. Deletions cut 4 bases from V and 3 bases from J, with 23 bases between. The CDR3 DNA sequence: TGTGCCACCAGTGACAAAGCCCGGGCCCTAATAGGGGACACTGAAGCTTTCTTT. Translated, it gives CATSDKARALIGDTEAFF.

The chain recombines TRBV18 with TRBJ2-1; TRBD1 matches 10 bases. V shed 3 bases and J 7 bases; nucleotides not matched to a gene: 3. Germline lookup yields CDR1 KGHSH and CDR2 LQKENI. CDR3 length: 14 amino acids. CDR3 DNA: TGTGCCAGCTCACCGGGACAGGGGCATAATGAGCAGTTCTTC. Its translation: CASSPGQGHNEQFF.

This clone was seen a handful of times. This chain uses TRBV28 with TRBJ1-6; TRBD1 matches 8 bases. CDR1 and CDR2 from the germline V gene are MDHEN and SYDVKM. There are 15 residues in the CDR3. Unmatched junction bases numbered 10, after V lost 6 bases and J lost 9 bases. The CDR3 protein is CASRPSTGETSPLHF. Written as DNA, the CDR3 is TGTGCCAGCAGACCCTCGACAGGGGAAACTTCACCCCTCCACTTT. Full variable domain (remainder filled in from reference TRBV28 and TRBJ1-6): DVKVTQSSRYLVKRTGEKVFLECVQDMDHENMFWYRQDPGLGLRLIYFSYDVKMKEKGDIPEGYSVSREKKERFSLILESASTNQTSMYLCASRPSTGETSPLHFGNGTRLTVT.

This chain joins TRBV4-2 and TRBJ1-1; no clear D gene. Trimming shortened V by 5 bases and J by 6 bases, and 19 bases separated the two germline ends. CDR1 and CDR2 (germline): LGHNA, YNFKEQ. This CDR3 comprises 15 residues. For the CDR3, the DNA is TGTGCCAGCAGCTTCGACTTGTCTCTGGAGGCTGAAGCTTTCTTT. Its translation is CASSFDLSLEAEAFF.

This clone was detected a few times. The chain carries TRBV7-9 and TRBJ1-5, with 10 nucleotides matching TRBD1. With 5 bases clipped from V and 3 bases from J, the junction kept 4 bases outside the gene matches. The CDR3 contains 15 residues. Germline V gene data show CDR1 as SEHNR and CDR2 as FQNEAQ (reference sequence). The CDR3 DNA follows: TGTGCCAGCAGCGAAGGGACAGGGGTCAATCAGCCCCAGCATTTT. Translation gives CASSEGTGVNQPQHF.

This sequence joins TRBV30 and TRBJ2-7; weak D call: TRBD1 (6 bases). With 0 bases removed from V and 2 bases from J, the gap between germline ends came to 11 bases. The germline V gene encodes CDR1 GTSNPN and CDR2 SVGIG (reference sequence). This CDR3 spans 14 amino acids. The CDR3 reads CAWSVLTGPYEQYF. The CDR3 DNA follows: TGTGCCTGGAGTGTACTAACAGGGCCCTACGAGCAGTACTTC.

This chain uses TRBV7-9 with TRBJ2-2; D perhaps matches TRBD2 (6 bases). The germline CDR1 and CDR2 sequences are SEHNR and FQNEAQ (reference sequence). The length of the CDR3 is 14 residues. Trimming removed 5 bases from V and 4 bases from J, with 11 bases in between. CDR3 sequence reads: CASSLPGGTGELFF. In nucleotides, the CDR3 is TGTGCCAGCAGCCTCCCCGGGGGCACCGGGGAGCTGTTTTTT.

The CDR3 DNA follows: TGTGCCAGCAGTTACTCCTTTGGGGGGAATCAGCCCCAGCATTTT. Its protein product is CASSYSFGGNQPQHF. This chain joins TRBV6-5 and TRBJ1-5; maybe TRBD1 (5 bases). Germline CDR1 MNHEY, CDR2 SVGAGI. The CDR3 totals 15 residues. V lost 0 bases and J 4 bases, leaving 10 bases between the germline ends.

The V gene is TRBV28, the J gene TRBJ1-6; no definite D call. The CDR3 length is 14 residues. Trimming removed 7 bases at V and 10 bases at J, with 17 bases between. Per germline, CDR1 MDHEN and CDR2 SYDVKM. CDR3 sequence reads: CASTQGYTGSPLHF. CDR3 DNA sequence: TGTGCCAGCACCCAAGGGTACACTGGGTCACCCCTCCACTTT.

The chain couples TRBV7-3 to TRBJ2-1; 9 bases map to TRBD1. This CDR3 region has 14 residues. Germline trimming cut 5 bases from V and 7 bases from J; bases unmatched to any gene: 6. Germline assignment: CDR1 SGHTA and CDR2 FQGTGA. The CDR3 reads CASSPWDRENEQFF. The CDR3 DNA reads TGTGCCAGCAGCCCTTGGGACAGGGAGAATGAGCAGTTCTTC.

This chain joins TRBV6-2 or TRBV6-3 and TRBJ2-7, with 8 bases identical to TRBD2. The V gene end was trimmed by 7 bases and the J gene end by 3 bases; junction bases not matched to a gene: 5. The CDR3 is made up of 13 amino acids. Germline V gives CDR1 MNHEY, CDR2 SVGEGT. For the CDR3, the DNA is TGTGCCAGCAACCCGGGAGGGGTCTACGAGCAGTACTTC. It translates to CASNPGGVYEQYF.